The 22 T cell receptor beta chains below all came from one sample that was sequenced in a study of T cell changes during pregnancy in multiple sclerosis. Using immunoSEQ multiplex PCR, the repertoire was profiled, and TCRdb retains in-frame clones only, with some absent. The sample contains about 42,000 clones, 91% of which appear only once. The material was CD4+ T cells from peripheral blood mononuclear cells, obtained after pregnancy. These receptor sequences come from a female donor in good health, enrolled as a control in a pregnancy study.

This rearrangement joins TRBV28 to TRBJ2-7, with TRBD2 as a possible D gene (6 bases). CDR3 length: 14 residues. Germline CDR1 MDHEN, CDR2 SYDVKM. V lost 4 bases and J lost 0, with 10 bases in between. CDR3 bases: TGTGCCAGCAGTTGGGACGGGAGCTCCTACGAGCAGTACTTC. This encodes CASSWDGSSYEQYF.

The chain recombines TRBV7-2 with TRBJ2-7; D is perhaps TRBD1 (7 bases). Germline assignment: CDR1 SGHTA and CDR2 FQGNSA. The CDR3 is 12 amino acids. V lost 4 bases to trimming and J lost 8 bases, with 12 bases between them. The CDR3 nucleotides read TGTGCCAGCAGCTCGACAGGGAGGCAGCAGTACTTC. As protein: CASSSTGRQQYF.

Here the CDR3 reads CASSFQAGGVYEQYF. The CDR3 DNA reads as TGTGCCAGCAGCTTCCAAGCGGGAGGGGTCTACGAGCAGTACTTC. The chain recombines TRBV7-2 with TRBJ2-7; TRBD2 matches 10 bases. V was pared by 3 bases and J by 3 bases, with 5 bases of the junction left unmatched. The CDR3 is 15 residues long. Germline CDR1 reads SGHTA; CDR2 reads FQGNSA.

The chain links TRBV29-1 to TRBJ1-5; TRBD1 matches at 7 bases. Trimming removed 6 bases from V and 0 bases from J; junction bases left unmatched: 5. The CDR3 loop spans 14 amino acids. Germline-derived CDR1 and CDR2 are SQVTM and ANQGSEA. This CDR3 reads CSVVGTDSNQPQHF. The CDR3, as DNA: TGCAGCGTGGTAGGGACAGATAGCAATCAGCCCCAGCATTTT.

J is TRBJ1-6 and V is TRBV5-1; 7 bases agree with TRBD1. The V gene end was trimmed by 4 bases and the J gene end by 7 bases; junction bases not matched to a gene: 5. This CDR3 is built from 14 residues. Germline lookup yields CDR1 SGHRS and CDR2 YFSETQ. CDR3 DNA: TGCGCCAGCAGCATCGACAGGGTGAATTCACCCCTCCACTTT. Translation: CASSIDRVNSPLHF.

The chain employs TRBV5-1 and TRBJ2-1; 9 bases align to TRBD2. The CDR3 is made up of 13 amino acids. J lost 10 bases, V lost 3 bases, and 5 bases had no gene match. Germline loops: CDR1 SGHRS, CDR2 YFSETQ. The CDR3 bases are TGCGCCAGCAGCTGGGGGACTAGCAACGAGCAGTTCTTC. As protein: CASSWGTSNEQFF.

The chain joins TRBV5-4 to TRBJ1-1, with D possibly TRBD1 on 5 matching bases. Germline CDR1 and CDR2: SGHNT and YYREEE (reference sequence). The CDR3 totals 15 residues. Trimming took 4 bases from V and 2 from J, leaving 15 bases between them. CDR3 region: CASSHFDSLNTEAFF. The CDR3 DNA sequence: TGTGCCAGCAGCCATTTCGACAGCCTAAACACTGAAGCTTTCTTT.

The J gene is TRBJ2-5, the V gene TRBV5-4, with a possible D match to TRBD2 (6 bases). Germline V gene data show CDR1 as SGHNT and CDR2 as YYREEE (reference sequence). There are 15 residues in the CDR3. The ends were cut back, 5 bases at V and 2 bases at J, with 16 bases in the middle. The CDR3 is CASSPTGVRQETQYF. The CDR3 coding sequence is TGTGCCAGCAGTCCGACGGGAGTTCGACAAGAGACCCAGTACTTC. Using reference TRBV5-4 and TRBJ2-5 for the parts outside the CDR3, the full variable domain is ETGVTQSPTHLIKTRGQQVTLRCSSQSGHNTVSWYQQALGQGPQFIFQYYREEENGRGNFPPRFSGLQFPNYSSELNVNALELDDSALYLCASSPTGVRQETQYFGPGTRLLVL.

The chain carries TRBV14 and TRBJ2-7; 10 bases agree with TRBD2. The CDR3 is made up of 15 amino acids. Germline-derived CDR1 and CDR2 are SGHDN and FVKESK. Germline trimming cut 5 bases from V and 2 bases from J; bases unmatched to any gene: 6. The CDR3 is CASSSSGGRTYEQYF. The CDR3 coding sequence is TGTGCCAGCAGCTCTAGCGGGGGCAGAACCTACGAGCAGTACTTC.

This clone has only one observation. V is TRBV28 and J is TRBJ2-2, with 7 nucleotides matching TRBD2. The CDR3 extends over 15 amino acids. With V trimmed by 5 bases and J by 1 base, 4 bases remained unmatched. CDR1 and CDR2 from the germline V gene are MDHEN and SYDVKM. Written as DNA, the CDR3 is TGTGCCAGCAGTACAACGGGGGGGAACACCGGGGAGCTGTTTTTT. This encodes CASSTTGGNTGELFF.

A single count supports this clone. The gene calls are TRBV9 and TRBJ1-1; 7 bases are a match to TRBD1. J lost 1 base, V lost 6 bases, and 9 bases had no gene match. Looked up from germline, CDR1 is SGDLS and CDR2 is YYNGEE. The length of the CDR3 is 15 residues. In DNA, the CDR3 is TGTGCCAGCACCCCAGGGGGGACCGGGAACACTGAAGCTTTCTTT. Protein: CASTPGGTGNTEAFF.

The chain employs TRBV2 and TRBJ1-4; no firm D call. CDR3 length: 14 amino acids. The V end was cut by 6 bases, the J end by 0 bases, with 8 bases between. The V gene's germline CDR1 is SNHLY and CDR2 FYNNEI. This CDR3 reads CASRPGSTNEKLFF. CDR3 nucleotide sequence: TGTGCCAGCAGACCGGGATCAACTAATGAAAAACTGTTTTTT. Combining the CDR3 with reference TRBV2 and TRBJ1-4 gives the whole variable domain EPEVTQTPSHQVTQMGQEVILRCVPISNHLYFYWYRQILGQKVEFLVSFYNNEISEKSEIFDDQFSVERPDGSNFTLKIRSTKLEDSAMYFCASRPGSTNEKLFFGSGTQLSVL.

V is TRBV28 and J is TRBJ1-2; D is possibly TRBD1 (5 bases). This CDR3 is built from 13 residues. Per the germline V gene, CDR1 is MDHEN and CDR2 is SYDVKM. V was trimmed by 6 bases and J by 8 bases, leaving 16 bases between them. This CDR3 reads CASSWGGVDGYTF. In DNA, the CDR3 is TGTGCCAGCAGCTGGGGGGGTGTCGACGGCTACACCTTC.

The V call is TRBV9, the J call TRBJ2-2; D may be TRBD2 (5 bases). This CDR3 comprises 16 residues. Trimming removed 3 bases from V and 8 bases from J, with 20 bases in between. Germline V gene sequence: CDR1 SGDLS, CDR2 YYNGEE. CDR3 residues: CASSEALKLRAGELFF. Written as DNA, the CDR3 is TGTGCCAGCAGCGAGGCCCTTAAACTGCGGGCGGGGGAGCTGTTTTTT.

The chain links TRBV19 to TRBJ1-5; D is undetermined. V lost 0 bases and J 5 bases, leaving 11 bases between the germline ends. The CDR3 totals 15 residues. Germline CDR1 reads LNHDA; CDR2 reads SQIVND (reference sequence). The CDR3 protein is CASSIEEGRHQPQHF. In DNA form, the CDR3 reads TGTGCCAGTAGTATAGAGGAGGGTAGGCATCAGCCCCAGCATTTT.

The chain carries TRBV5-1 and TRBJ1-2; TRBD1 aligns across 12 bases. CDR3 length equals 16 residues. V lost 4 bases, J lost 4 bases, and 8 bases stayed unmatched. Germline V CDR1 and CDR2: SGHRS, YFSETQ. The DNA for the CDR3 is TGCGCCAGCAGCACGGGACAGGGGGCAGGAGGCTATGGCTACACCTTC. Translated: CASSTGQGAGGYGYTF. Full variable domain (outside the CDR3, taken from reference TRBV5-1 and TRBJ1-2): KAGVTQTPRYLIKTRGQQVTLSCSPISGHRSVSWYQQTPGQGLQFLFEYFSETQRNKGNFPGRFSGRQFSNSRSEMNVSTLELGDSALYLCASSTGQGAGGYGYTFGSGTRLTVV.

This chain connects TRBV7-2 to TRBJ2-3; tentative D call: TRBD2 (5 bases). The CDR3 extends over 12 amino acids. Trimming cost V 4 bases and J 4 bases, with 6 bases left between them. Germline CDR1 and CDR2: SGHTA and FQGNSA. The DNA for the CDR3 is TGTGCCAGCAGCTGGACTGCAGATACGCAGTATTTT. It translates to CASSWTADTQYF.

The chain has TRBV5-4 and TRBJ2-1; 10 bases are a match to TRBD2. Per germline, CDR1 SGHNT and CDR2 YYREEE (reference sequence). The length of the CDR3 is 15 residues. V trimming: 10 bases; J trimming: 1 base; junction bases outside the gene matches: 8. The CDR3 here is CAAASGGASYNEQFF. The CDR3 bases are TGTGCCGCGGCGAGCGGGGGGGCTTCCTACAATGAGCAGTTCTTC.

The J gene is TRBJ1-5, the V gene TRBV7-2; 8 nucleotides line up with TRBD1. With V trimmed by 0 bases and J by 7 bases, 8 bases remained unmatched. Germline loops: CDR1 SGHTA, CDR2 FQGNSA. The CDR3 contains 16 residues. CDR3 sequence: CASSLAPGQGSQPQHF. The CDR3 DNA reads as TGTGCCAGCAGCTTAGCCCCAGGACAGGGATCACAGCCCCAGCATTTT.

The gene calls are TRBV28 and TRBJ1-1; D possibly corresponds to TRBD1 (6 bases). The germline CDR1 and CDR2 sequences are MDHEN and SYDVKM. V gave up 9 bases and J gave up 3 bases, with 14 bases separating them. This CDR3 region has 13 residues. CDR3: CASNRVGDTEAFF. CDR3 in DNA: TGTGCCAGTAACAGGGTAGGGGACACTGAAGCTTTCTTT. The whole variable domain, remainder taken from reference TRBV28 and TRBJ1-1, is DVKVTQSSRYLVKRTGEKVFLECVQDMDHENMFWYRQDPGLGLRLIYFSYDVKMKEKGDIPEGYSVSREKKERFSLILESASTNQTSMYLCASNRVGDTEAFFGQGTRLTVV.

The chain has TRBV5-4 and TRBJ1-1; D unclear. V lost 5 bases to trimming and J lost 6 bases, with 17 bases between them. The CDR3 is made up of 14 amino acids. Germline values: CDR1 SGHNT, CDR2 YYREEE (reference sequence). The CDR3 DNA is TGTGCCAGCAGTGTTGGCGGGGAGGAGGCTGAAGCTTTCTTT. Translated, it gives CASSVGGEEAEAFF.

The table lists this clone with a few counts. The chain recombines TRBV19 with TRBJ1-1; D not resolved. CDR1 and CDR2 from the germline V gene are LNHDA and SQIVND (reference sequence). This CDR3 spans 12 amino acids. Trimming took off 5 bases at V and 3 bases at J, with 7 bases between the two ends. CDR3: CASSERYTEAFF. The CDR3 DNA reads as TGTGCCAGTAGTGAGAGATACACTGAAGCTTTCTTT.